This T cell receptor beta chain was recorded in a study of cytomegalovirus exposure and HLA in healthy donors. V lost 1 base, J lost 0 bases, and 12 bases lay in between. The CDR3 covers 16 residues. CDR1 and CDR2 from the germline V gene are SGHTS and YDEGEE. PCR involved 60 Vbeta and 13 Jbeta primers. Measured with immunoSEQ multiplex PCR; TCRdb has only the in-frame clones, and not every one. The repertoire holds 140,000 to 150,000 clones, with around three quarters as singletons. The TCR comes from a man aged 40-50 years in good health and CMV-seropositive. This chain joins TRBV5-8 and TRBJ2-3; D is possibly TRBD2 (5 bases). Sample: PBMCs. The CDR3: CASSLRLGGSTDTQYF. CDR3 nucleotide sequence: TGTGCCAGCAGCTTGCGACTTGGCGGGAGCACAGATACGCAGTATTTT. Combining the CDR3 with reference TRBV5-8 and TRBJ2-3 gives the whole variable domain EAGVTQSPTHLIKTRGQQATLRCSPISGHTSVYWYQQALGLGLQFLLWYDEGEERNRGNFPPRFSGRQFPNYSSELNVNALELEDSALYLCASSLRLGGSTDTQYFGPGTRLTVL.